This entry describes one TCR beta chain. Its antigen is not known. The hyperthyroidism patients had a new diagnosis of under 2 months' duration and were aged 18 to 65. The data were obtained in a study of Graves' ophthalmopathy and Graves' hyperthyroidism. RNA transcripts served as template for amplifying TCR beta CDR3 sequences. RT-PCR was first run with HTBI primers, then multiplex PCR in a second round. TCRdb called the multiplex PCR reads again in MiXCR, with one record for every CDR3 protein. The table includes approximately 540,000 distinct CDR3 sequences, about two fifths detected once. Findings of the study overall: Researchers report that a 13-signature model separated ophthalmopathy from stable hyperthyroidism, posting around 86% sensitivity and about 80% specificity.

In germline, CDR1 is MGHDK, CDR2 SYGVNS. This CDR3 is 18 amino acids long. J was trimmed by 2 bases and V by 5 bases; bases with no gene match: 10. V gene TRBV25-1 combines with J gene TRBJ2-2; 11 bases map to TRBD2. The sequence derives from an adult man with Graves' hyperthyroidism. What was sequenced was peripheral blood or thyroid tissue (not recorded which). The CDR3 loop is CASSFPSGTSGNTGELFF. The CDR3 bases are TGTGCCAGCAGTTTTCCCTCCGGGACTAGCGGAAACACCGGGGAGCTGTTTTTT.